The 6 T cell receptor beta chains below were found in one sample sequenced in a study of T cells in Graves' hyperthyroidism and ophthalmopathy. Amplification of TCR beta CDR3 regions was performed using RNA transcripts as template. The TCR CDR3 first-round RT-PCR relied on the HTBI primer set. Each CDR3 protein gets one entry after TCRdb re-called the multiplex PCR reads with MiXCR. The repertoire holds around 250,000 distinct CDR3 sequences, approximately 23% seen once, with 35% in the top ten. The sequenced material came from blood. These receptor sequences come from a woman between 40 and 55 years old with Graves' ophthalmopathy.

The chain recombines TRBV20-1 with TRBJ2-7, with D perhaps being TRBD1 or TRBD2 (5 bases each). Deletions cut 2 bases from V and 4 bases from J, with 18 bases between. The CDR3 is 15 amino acids. Germline V gene data show CDR1 as DFQATT and CDR2 as SNEGSKA (reference sequence). The CDR3 DNA follows: TGCAGTGCTAGAAAAGTGGGGGTCACGACTTACGAGCAGTACTTC. This sequence encodes CSARKVGVTTYEQYF.

This clonotype has at least ten counts. The chain employs TRBV6-1 and TRBJ1-5; D is unclear. Germline CDR1 reads MNHNS; CDR2 reads SASEGT. The length of the CDR3 is 14 residues. V lost 3 bases and J 6 bases, leaving 12 bases between the germline ends. The DNA for the CDR3 is TGTGCCAGCAGTGATAAGGGATGGGGTCAGCCCCAGCATTTT. Its translation: CASSDKGWGQPQHF.

This clonotype was observed at least ten times. The chain joins TRBV28 to TRBJ2-2; 15 bases fit TRBD2. The CDR3 loop spans 16 amino acids. CDR1 MDHEN and CDR2 SYDVKM come from the germline V gene. V was pared by 5 bases and J by 7 bases, with 5 bases of the junction left unmatched. The CDR3 loop is CASSPWTSGRGGELFF. DNA for the CDR3: TGTGCCAGCAGTCCGTGGACTAGCGGGAGGGGCGGGGAGCTGTTTTTT. The full variable domain, completed using reference TRBV28 and TRBJ2-2, is DVKVTQSSRYLVKRTGEKVFLECVQDMDHENMFWYRQDPGLGLRLIYFSYDVKMKEKGDIPEGYSVSREKKERFSLILESASTNQTSMYLCASSPWTSGRGGELFFGEGSRLTVL.

The CDR3 bases are TGTGCCAGCAGTGAATTTGGCGGATTCTACGAGCAGTACTTC. This translates into CASSEFGGFYEQYF. The genes are TRBV25-1 and TRBJ2-7, with D unresolved. Germline V gene lookup returns CDR1 MGHDK and CDR2 SYGVNS. V was cut by 1 base and J by 3 bases, with 10 bases left in between. The CDR3 is made up of 14 amino acids.

This clonotype was seen at least ten times. The chain recombines TRBV19 with TRBJ1-5; maybe TRBD1 (6 bases). This CDR3 spans 15 amino acids. Germline values: CDR1 LNHDA, CDR2 SQIVND (reference sequence). V was clipped by 3 bases and J by 2 bases, with 11 bases between them. CDR3 in DNA: TGTGCCAGTAGTATTAAACAGGGAGGCAATCAGCCCCAGCATTTT. Protein product: CASSIKQGGNQPQHF.

This clonotype occurred many times. The rearrangement joins TRBV2 to TRBJ2-7; 9 bases match TRBD2. Germline CDR1 is SNHLY and CDR2 is FYNNEI. V lost 6 bases, J lost 0 bases, and 3 bases stayed unmatched. The CDR3 has 14 residues. The CDR3 nucleotides read TGTGCCAGCAGGGCTAGCGGGATCTCCTACGAGCAGTACTTC. The encoded protein is CASRASGISYEQYF.